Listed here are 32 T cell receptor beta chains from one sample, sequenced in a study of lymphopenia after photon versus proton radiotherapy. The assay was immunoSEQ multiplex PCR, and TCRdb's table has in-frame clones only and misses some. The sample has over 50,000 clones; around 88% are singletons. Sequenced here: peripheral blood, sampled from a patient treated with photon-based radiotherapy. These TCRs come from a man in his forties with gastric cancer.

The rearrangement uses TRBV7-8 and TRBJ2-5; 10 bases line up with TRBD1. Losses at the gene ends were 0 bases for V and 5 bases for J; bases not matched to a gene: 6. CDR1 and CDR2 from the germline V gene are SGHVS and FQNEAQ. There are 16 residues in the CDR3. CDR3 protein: CASSLAPGTGVETQYF. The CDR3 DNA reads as TGTGCCAGCAGCTTAGCTCCTGGGACAGGGGTCGAGACCCAGTACTTC.

This CDR3 is CAWSEGQGKGYMNYGYTF. CDR3 in DNA: TGTGCCTGGAGTGAGGGACAGGGGAAAGGTTATATGAACTATGGCTACACCTTC. The chain combines TRBV30 with TRBJ1-2; 10 bases match TRBD1. CDR1 and CDR2 from the germline V gene are GTSNPN and SVGIG (reference sequence). The CDR3 loop spans 18 amino acids. After removal of 1 base from V and 2 bases from J, the junction contained 13 bases not matched to a gene.

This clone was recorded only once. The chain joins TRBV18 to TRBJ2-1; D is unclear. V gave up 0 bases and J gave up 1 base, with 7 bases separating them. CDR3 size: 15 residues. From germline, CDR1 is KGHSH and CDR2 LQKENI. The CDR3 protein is CASSPPSRSYNEQFF. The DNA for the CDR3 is TGTGCCAGCTCACCACCAAGCAGATCCTACAATGAGCAGTTCTTC. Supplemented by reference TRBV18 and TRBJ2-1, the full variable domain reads NAGVMQNPRHLVRRRGQEARLRCSPMKGHSHVYWYRQLPEEGLKFMVYLQKENIIDESGMPKERFSAEFPKEGPSILRIQQVVRGDSAAYFCASSPPSRSYNEQFFGPGTRLTVL.

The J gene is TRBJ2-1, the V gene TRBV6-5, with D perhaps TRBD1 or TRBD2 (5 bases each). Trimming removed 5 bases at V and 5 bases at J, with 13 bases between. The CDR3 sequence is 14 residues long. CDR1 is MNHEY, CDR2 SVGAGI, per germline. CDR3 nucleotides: TGTGCCAGCAGTCGGGACCCCCGCCACAATGAGCAGTTCTTC. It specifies CASSRDPRHNEQFF.

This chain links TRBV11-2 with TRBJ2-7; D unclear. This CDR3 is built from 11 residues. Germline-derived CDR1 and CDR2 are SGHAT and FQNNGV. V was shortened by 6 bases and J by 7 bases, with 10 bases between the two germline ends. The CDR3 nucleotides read TGTGCCAGCAGTCCCCCTGGGGAGCAGTACTTC. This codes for CASSPPGEQYF.

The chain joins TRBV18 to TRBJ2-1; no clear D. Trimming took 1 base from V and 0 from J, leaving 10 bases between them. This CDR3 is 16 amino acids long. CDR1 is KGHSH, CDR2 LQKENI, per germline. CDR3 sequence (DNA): TGTGCCAGCTCACCACGCGGCCAGAGCTCCTACAATGAGCAGTTCTTC. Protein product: CASSPRGQSSYNEQFF.

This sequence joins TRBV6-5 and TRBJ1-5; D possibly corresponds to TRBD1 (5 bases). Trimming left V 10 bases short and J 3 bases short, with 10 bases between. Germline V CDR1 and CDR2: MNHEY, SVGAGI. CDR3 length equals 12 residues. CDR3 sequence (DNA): TGTGCCACCCGGGACGACAATCAGCCCCAGCATTTT. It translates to CATRDDNQPQHF.

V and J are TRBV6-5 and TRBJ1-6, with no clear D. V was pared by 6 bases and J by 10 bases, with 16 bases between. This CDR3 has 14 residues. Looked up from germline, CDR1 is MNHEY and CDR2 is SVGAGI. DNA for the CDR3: TGTGCCAGCAGCAGCGGGAGGGTCGGGTCACCCCTCCACTTT. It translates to CASSSGRVGSPLHF.

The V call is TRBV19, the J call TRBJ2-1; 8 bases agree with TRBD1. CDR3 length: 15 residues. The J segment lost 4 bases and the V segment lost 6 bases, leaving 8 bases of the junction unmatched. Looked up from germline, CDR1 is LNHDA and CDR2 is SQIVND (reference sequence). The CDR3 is CASSALGQVYNEQFF. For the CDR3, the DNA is TGTGCCAGTAGCGCCCTGGGACAGGTTTACAATGAGCAGTTCTTC.

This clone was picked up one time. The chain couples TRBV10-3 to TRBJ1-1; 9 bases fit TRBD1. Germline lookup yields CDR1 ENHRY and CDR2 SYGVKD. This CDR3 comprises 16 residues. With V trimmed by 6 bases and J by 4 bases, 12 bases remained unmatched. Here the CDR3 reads CAIRGGQGPSSTEAFF. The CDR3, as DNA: TGTGCCATCAGAGGAGGACAGGGGCCCTCCAGCACTGAAGCTTTCTTT.

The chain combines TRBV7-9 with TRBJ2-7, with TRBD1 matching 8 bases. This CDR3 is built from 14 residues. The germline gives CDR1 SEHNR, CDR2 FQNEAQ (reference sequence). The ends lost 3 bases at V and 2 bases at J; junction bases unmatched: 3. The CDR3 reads CASSFTGQAYEQYF. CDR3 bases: TGTGCCAGCAGCTTCACGGGACAGGCCTACGAGCAGTACTTC.

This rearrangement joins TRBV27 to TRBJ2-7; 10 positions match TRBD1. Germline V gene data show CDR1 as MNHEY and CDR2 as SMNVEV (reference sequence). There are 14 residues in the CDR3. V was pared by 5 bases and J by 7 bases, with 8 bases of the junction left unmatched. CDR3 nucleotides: TGTGCCAGCAGTCCGACGACAGGGGGCGCGGAGCAGTACTTC. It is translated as CASSPTTGGAEQYF.

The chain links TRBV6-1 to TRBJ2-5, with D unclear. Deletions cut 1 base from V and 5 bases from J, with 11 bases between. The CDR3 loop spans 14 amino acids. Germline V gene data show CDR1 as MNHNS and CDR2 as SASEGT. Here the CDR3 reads CASSEGFPYETQYF. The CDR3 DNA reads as TGTGCCAGCAGTGAAGGGTTCCCTTATGAGACCCAGTACTTC.

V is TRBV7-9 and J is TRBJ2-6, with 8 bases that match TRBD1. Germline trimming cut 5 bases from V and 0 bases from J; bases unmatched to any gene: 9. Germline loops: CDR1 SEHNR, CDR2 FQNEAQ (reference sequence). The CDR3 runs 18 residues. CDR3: CASSPGQGKLSGANVLTF. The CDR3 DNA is TGTGCCAGCAGCCCAGGACAGGGAAAGCTCTCTGGGGCCAACGTCCTGACTTTC.

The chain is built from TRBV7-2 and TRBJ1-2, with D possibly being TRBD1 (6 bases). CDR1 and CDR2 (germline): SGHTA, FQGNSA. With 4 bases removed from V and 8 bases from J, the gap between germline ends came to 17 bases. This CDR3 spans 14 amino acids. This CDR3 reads CASSSGGGAEGYTF. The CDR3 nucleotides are TGTGCCAGCAGCTCGGGAGGGGGGGCAGAGGGCTACACCTTC.

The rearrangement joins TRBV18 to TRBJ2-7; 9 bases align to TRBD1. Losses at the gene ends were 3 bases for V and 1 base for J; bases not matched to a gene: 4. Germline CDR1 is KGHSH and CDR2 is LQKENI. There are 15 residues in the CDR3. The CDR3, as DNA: TGTGCCAGCTCACCGGGGGGACAGGGTTCCTACGAGCAGTACTTC. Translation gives CASSPGGQGSYEQYF.

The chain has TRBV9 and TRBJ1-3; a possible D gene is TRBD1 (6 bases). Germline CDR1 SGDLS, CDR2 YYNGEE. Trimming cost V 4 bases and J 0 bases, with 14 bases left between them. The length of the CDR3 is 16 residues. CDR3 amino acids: CASSPLGGPSGNTIYF. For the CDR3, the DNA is TGTGCCAGCAGCCCCTTGGGGGGGCCCTCTGGAAACACCATATATTTT.

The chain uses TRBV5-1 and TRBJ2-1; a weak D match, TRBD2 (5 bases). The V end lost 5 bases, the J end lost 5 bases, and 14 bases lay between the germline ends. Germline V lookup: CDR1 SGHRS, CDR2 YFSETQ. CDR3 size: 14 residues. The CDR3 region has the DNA TGCGCCAGCAGGACGGCCCCGGGGAACAATGAGCAGTTCTTC. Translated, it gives CASRTAPGNNEQFF.

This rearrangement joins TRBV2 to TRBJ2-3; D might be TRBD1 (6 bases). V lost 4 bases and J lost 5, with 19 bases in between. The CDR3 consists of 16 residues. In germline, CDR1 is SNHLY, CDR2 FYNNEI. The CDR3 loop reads CASSAPPGGHGDTQYF. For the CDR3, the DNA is TGTGCCAGCAGTGCCCCTCCTGGGGGCCATGGAGATACGCAGTATTTT.

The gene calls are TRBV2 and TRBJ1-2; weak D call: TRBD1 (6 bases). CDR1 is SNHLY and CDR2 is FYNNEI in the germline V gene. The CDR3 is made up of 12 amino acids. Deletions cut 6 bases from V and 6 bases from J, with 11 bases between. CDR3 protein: CASRLQGDGYTF. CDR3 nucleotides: TGTGCCAGCAGACTACAGGGAGATGGCTACACCTTC.

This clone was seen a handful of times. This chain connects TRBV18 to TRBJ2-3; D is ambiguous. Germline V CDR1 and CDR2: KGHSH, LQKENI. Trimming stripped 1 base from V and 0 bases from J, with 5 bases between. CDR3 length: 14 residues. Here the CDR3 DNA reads TGTGCCAGCTCACCACAGCCTAGCACAGATACGCAGTATTTT. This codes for CASSPQPSTDTQYF.

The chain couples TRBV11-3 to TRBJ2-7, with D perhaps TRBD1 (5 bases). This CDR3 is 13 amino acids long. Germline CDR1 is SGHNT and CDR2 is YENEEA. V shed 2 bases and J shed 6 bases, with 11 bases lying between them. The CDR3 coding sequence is TGTGCCAGCAGCTTAATTCAAGGGGCCGAGCAGTACTTC. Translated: CASSLIQGAEQYF.

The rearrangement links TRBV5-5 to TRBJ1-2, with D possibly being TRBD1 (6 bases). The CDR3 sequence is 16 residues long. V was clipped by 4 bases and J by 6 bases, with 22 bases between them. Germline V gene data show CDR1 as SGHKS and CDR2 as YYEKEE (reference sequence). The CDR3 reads CASSPGAGQVMNGYTF. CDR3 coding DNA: TGTGCCAGCAGCCCGGGGGCGGGTCAGGTTATGAATGGCTACACCTTC.

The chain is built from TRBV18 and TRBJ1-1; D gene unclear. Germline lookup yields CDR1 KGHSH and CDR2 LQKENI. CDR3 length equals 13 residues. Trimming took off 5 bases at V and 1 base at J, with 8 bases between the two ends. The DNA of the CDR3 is TGTGCCAGCTCATCCAGCCAGAACACTGAAGCTTTCTTT. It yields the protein CASSSSQNTEAFF.

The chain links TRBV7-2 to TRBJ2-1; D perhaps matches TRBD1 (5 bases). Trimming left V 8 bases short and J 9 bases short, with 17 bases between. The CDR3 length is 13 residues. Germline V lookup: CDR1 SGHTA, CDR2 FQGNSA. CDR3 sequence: CASDPQGYGEQFF. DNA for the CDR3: TGTGCCAGCGACCCCCAGGGTTACGGTGAGCAGTTCTTC.

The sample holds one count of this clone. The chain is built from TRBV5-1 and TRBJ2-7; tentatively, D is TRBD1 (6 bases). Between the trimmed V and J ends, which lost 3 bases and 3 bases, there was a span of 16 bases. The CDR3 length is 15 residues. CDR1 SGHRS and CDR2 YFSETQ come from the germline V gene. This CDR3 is CASSSPPTGNYEQYF. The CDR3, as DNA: TGCGCCAGCAGCTCACCACCGACAGGAAACTACGAGCAGTACTTC.

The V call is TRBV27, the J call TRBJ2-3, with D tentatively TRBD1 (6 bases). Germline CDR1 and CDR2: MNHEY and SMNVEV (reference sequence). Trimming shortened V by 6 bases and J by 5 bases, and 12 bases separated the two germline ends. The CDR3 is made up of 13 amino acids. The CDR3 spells CASRETGRDTQYF. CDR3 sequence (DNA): TGTGCCAGCAGAGAGACAGGCCGAGATACGCAGTATTTT.

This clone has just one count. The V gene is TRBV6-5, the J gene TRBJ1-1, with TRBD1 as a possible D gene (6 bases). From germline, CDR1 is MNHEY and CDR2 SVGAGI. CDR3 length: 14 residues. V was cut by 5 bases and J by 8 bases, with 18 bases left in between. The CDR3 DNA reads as TGTGCCAGCAGTAGGACAGCAGGGGCGAAGGAAGCTTTCTTT. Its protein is CASSRTAGAKEAFF.

CDR3 DNA: TGCGCCAGCAGCTTGGGACAGCCTTCCACTGCTAACTATGGCTACACCTTC. Translated: CASSLGQPSTANYGYTF. This chain connects TRBV5-1 to TRBJ1-2; TRBD1 might be the D (5 bases). The V gene's germline CDR1 is SGHRS and CDR2 YFSETQ. Deletions cut 0 bases from V and 0 bases from J, with 15 bases between. This CDR3 is 17 amino acids long.

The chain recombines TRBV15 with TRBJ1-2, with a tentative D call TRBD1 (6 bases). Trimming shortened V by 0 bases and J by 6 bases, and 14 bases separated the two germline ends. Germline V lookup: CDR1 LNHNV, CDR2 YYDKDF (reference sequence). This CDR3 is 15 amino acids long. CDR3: CATSRDVGRGNGYTF. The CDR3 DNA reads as TGTGCCACCAGCAGAGATGTCGGCAGGGGCAATGGCTACACCTTC.

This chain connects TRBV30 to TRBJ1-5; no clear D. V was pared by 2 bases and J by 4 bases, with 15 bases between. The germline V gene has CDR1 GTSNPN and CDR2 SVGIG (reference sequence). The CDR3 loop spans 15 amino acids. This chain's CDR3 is CAWSTGRWKNQPQHF. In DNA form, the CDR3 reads TGTGCCTGGAGTACTGGACGGTGGAAAAATCAGCCCCAGCATTTT.

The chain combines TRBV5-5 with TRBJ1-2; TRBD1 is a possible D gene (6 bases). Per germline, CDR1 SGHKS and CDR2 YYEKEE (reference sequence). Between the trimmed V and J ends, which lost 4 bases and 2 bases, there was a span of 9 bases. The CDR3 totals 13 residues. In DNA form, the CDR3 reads TGTGCCAGCAGCCAACAGGGAAACTATGGCTACACCTTC. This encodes CASSQQGNYGYTF.